The source of this T cell receptor (beta chain) is a study of T cell responses to AZD1222 COVID-19 vaccine. Study observations and caveats: Donors were chiefly white British, with a greater number of females, and clonal diversity was perhaps underestimated.

Remarks on this clone: Its antigen remains unidentified.

Assay: immunoSEQ multiplex PCR; the TCRdb copy retains only in-frame clones and omits some. The table lists 75,000 to 85,000 clones, 90% of them singletons. Deletions cut 0 bases from V and 6 bases from J, with 11 bases between. The CDR3 spans 15 residues. Germline-derived CDR1 and CDR2 are LGHDT and YNNKEL (reference sequence). This sequence joins TRBV3-1 (or the pseudogene TRBV3-2) and TRBJ1-4; D gene uncertain. Here the sequenced sample was peripheral blood, taken on day 0 of AZD1222 vaccination. The receptor comes from an adult in good health. This chain's CDR3 is CASSQEGGLDEKLFF. Written as DNA, the CDR3 is TGTGCCAGCAGCCAAGAAGGCGGGCTGGATGAAAAACTGTTTTTT.